The 16 T cell receptor beta chains below were found in one sample sequenced in a study of cytomegalovirus exposure and HLA in healthy donors. The study ran its PCR with 60 Vbeta and 13 Jbeta primers. Here immunoSEQ multiplex PCR was the method, and the copy in TCRdb shows in-frame clones only, minus some. Of about 200,000 clones in the sample, about four fifths are singletons; the top ten hold about 1.8%. The sample taken for sequencing was PBMCs. All receptors come from a woman aged 18-29 years in good health and CMV-seronegative.

The J gene is TRBJ2-2, the V gene TRBV11-2, with a tentative D call TRBD2 (6 bases). This CDR3 is built from 16 residues. Germline CDR1 SGHAT, CDR2 FQNNGV. V lost 1 base and J 6 bases, leaving 15 bases between the germline ends. The CDR3 loop is CASSLAGSIGAGELFF. CDR3 coding DNA: TGTGCCAGCAGCTTAGCCGGGAGTATAGGGGCCGGGGAGCTGTTTTTT.

The V gene is TRBV27, the J gene TRBJ2-7; 7 bases line up with TRBD2. Trimming cost V 5 bases and J 0 bases; bases outside gene matches: 4. The CDR3 loop spans 14 amino acids. CDR1 MNHEY and CDR2 SMNVEV come from the germline V gene (reference sequence). The CDR3 DNA sequence: TGTGCCAGCAGTCCTCTAGCGGACTCCTACGAGCAGTACTTC. Residues: CASSPLADSYEQYF.

The chain recombines TRBV5-1 with TRBJ1-1; weak D call: TRBD1 (5 bases). The germline CDR1 and CDR2 sequences are SGHRS and YFSETQ. Trimming took off 0 bases at V and 1 base at J, with 13 bases between the two ends. This CDR3 contains 16 residues. The CDR3 is CASSLGGRVGNTEAFF. In DNA form, the CDR3 reads TGCGCCAGCAGCTTGGGGGGGAGGGTTGGGAACACTGAAGCTTTCTTT. The whole variable domain, filled in from reference TRBV5-1 and TRBJ1-1, reads KAGVTQTPRYLIKTRGQQVTLSCSPISGHRSVSWYQQTPGQGLQFLFEYFSETQRNKGNFPGRFSGRQFSNSRSEMNVSTLELGDSALYLCASSLGGRVGNTEAFFGQGTRLTVV.

V usage is TRBV14 and J usage is TRBJ2-1; a possible D gene is TRBD2 (6 bases). The V gene's germline CDR1 is SGHDN and CDR2 FVKESK. The CDR3 length is 19 residues. The germline V and J ends were trimmed by 2 bases and 12 bases, with 32 bases remaining between them. CDR3 coding DNA: TGTGCCAGCAGCCAATCCCAAACCCGCCTCCGGGACTCCCCCTTGGGGCAGTTCTTC. Translated: CASSQSQTRLRDSPLGQFF.

The chain carries TRBV4-3 and TRBJ2-5; D is possibly TRBD1 (7 bases). V gave up 4 bases and J gave up 0 bases, with 12 bases separating them. The germline V gene has CDR1 LGHNA and CDR2 YSLEER. This CDR3 region has 15 residues. CDR3 sequence reads: CASSRRGDYQETQYF. The CDR3 DNA is TGCGCCAGCAGCCGCAGGGGGGACTACCAAGAGACCCAGTACTTC.

The chain links TRBV28 to TRBJ2-7; D is possibly TRBD2 (6 bases). The V end lost 5 bases, the J end lost 3 bases, and 14 bases lay between the germline ends. Germline assignment: CDR1 MDHEN and CDR2 SYDVKM. The CDR3 extends over 14 amino acids. In nucleotides, the CDR3 is TGTGCCAGCAGTCCAGTAGCGGACCTCTACGAGCAGTACTTC. It encodes CASSPVADLYEQYF.

The chain carries TRBV21-1 and TRBJ2-7; the table names TRBD2, a call not compared with the DNA. TRBV21-1 represents a pseudogene. The CDR3 consists of 24 residues. CDR3 sequence reads: CASSKEGGVAGARSRGIECYEQYV. CDR3 nucleotide sequence: TGTGCCAGCAGCAAAGAAGGGGGGGTAGCGGGAGCCCGATCCCGCGGGATAGAATGCTACGAGCAGTACGTC.

The CDR3, as DNA: TGTGCCAGCAGCGTAGGAGGACTAGCGGGAGTTCCATCCTACAATGAGCAGTTCTTC. Protein: CASSVGGLAGVPSYNEQFF. The rearrangement uses TRBV9 and TRBJ2-1, with 13 bases that match TRBD2. The CDR3 spans 19 residues. CDR1 SGDLS and CDR2 YYNGEE come from the germline V gene. J was trimmed by 1 base and V by 0 bases; bases with no gene match: 7.

The J gene is TRBJ2-5, the V gene TRBV4-2; no firm D call. With the DNA end fitting TRBJ2-7 better, the J assignment may be wrong. There are 13 residues in the CDR3. Germline CDR1 reads LGHNA; CDR2 reads YNFKEQ. The CDR3 spells CASSPSVANEQYF. The DNA of the CDR3 is TGTGCCAGCAGCCCGAGCGTGGCCAACGAGCAGTACTTC.

The V call is TRBV9, the J call TRBJ2-2, with D possibly being TRBD1 (5 bases). This CDR3 is built from 15 residues. Germline V gene lookup returns CDR1 SGDLS and CDR2 YYNGEE. Trimming shortened V by 2 bases and J by 4 bases, and 12 bases separated the two germline ends. The CDR3 DNA sequence: TGTGCCAGCAGCGTCGTGCAGGGATTCACCGGGGAGCTGTTTTTT. Its translation is CASSVVQGFTGELFF.

This sequence joins TRBV11-2 and TRBJ2-7, with 7 positions matching TRBD2. The CDR3 runs to 17 residues. Per the germline V gene, CDR1 is SGHAT and CDR2 is FQNNGV. Trimming took 1 base from V and 0 from J; bases not matched to a gene: 9. This CDR3 reads CASSLAYGEGGSYEQYF. The DNA for the CDR3 is TGTGCCAGCAGCTTAGCGTACGGGGAGGGTGGCTCCTACGAGCAGTACTTC.

The chain uses TRBV30 and TRBJ1-1; D may be TRBD1 (5 bases). The germline CDR1 and CDR2 sequences are GTSNPN and SVGIG (reference sequence). The CDR3 is 14 residues long. Between the trimmed V and J ends, which lost 0 bases and 0 bases, there was a span of 8 bases. CDR3 in DNA: TGTGCCTGGAGTGTAGGACACCTGAACACTGAAGCTTTCTTT. Its protein is CAWSVGHLNTEAFF.

This clone occurred a few times. The rearrangement joins TRBV4-3 to TRBJ2-2; D unresolved. Trimming cost V 0 bases and J 5 bases, with 19 bases left between them. Germline V gives CDR1 LGHNA, CDR2 YSLEER. The CDR3 is made up of 18 amino acids. The CDR3 is CASSQDRSVTILTGELFF. DNA of the CDR3: TGCGCCAGCAGCCAAGACAGGTCTGTGACAATCTTGACCGGGGAGCTGTTTTTT.

The genes are TRBV7-2 and TRBJ1-1, with 11 bases matching TRBD1. The CDR3 runs to 14 residues. The germline V gene encodes CDR1 SGHTA and CDR2 FQGNSA. V was clipped by 5 bases and J by 8 bases; unmatched bases: 7. The CDR3 region is CASSIGQGAAEAFF. The CDR3 DNA reads as TGTGCCAGCAGCATAGGACAGGGGGCGGCCGAAGCTTTCTTT. The full variable domain, in which reference TRBV7-2 and TRBJ1-1 provide the parts outside the CDR3, is GAGVSQSPSNKVTEKGKDVELRCDPISGHTALYWYRQSLGQGLEFLIYFQGNSAPDKSGLPSDRFSAERTGGSVSTLTIQRTQQEDSAVYLCASSIGQGAAEAFFGQGTRLTVV.

CDR3 coding DNA: TGTGCCAGCACCGCCGGGAGCGAGCAGTACGTC. This gives the protein CASTAGSEQYV. The chain carries TRBV7-8 and TRBJ2-7, with D possibly matching TRBD2 (6 bases). V lost 7 bases, J lost 6 bases, and 10 bases lay in between. Germline V gives CDR1 SGHVS, CDR2 FQNEAQ. CDR3 length: 11 amino acids.

The sample holds a few counts of this clone. This chain uses TRBV27 with TRBJ1-2; 9 bases agree with TRBD1. V gave up 10 bases and J gave up 1 base; unmatched junction bases: 7. The CDR3 is 14 amino acids. The germline V gene has CDR1 MNHEY and CDR2 SMNVEV (reference sequence). The CDR3 is CATWPGQGNYGYTF. The CDR3, as DNA: TGTGCCACCTGGCCGGGACAGGGTAACTATGGCTACACCTTC.